The clone carrying this TCR beta chain was found a few times. PCR used 60 Vbeta primers and 13 Jbeta primers. TCRdb's table, derived via immunoSEQ multiplex PCR, lists solely in-frame clones and lacks some. The sample gives 75,000 to 90,000 clones, around 84% of which show up once; 7.4% is in the top ten. The data were taken from a study of cytomegalovirus exposure and HLA in healthy donors. Study at large: When 300 to 400 donors were genotyped, more than 70% of them were found to fall in the Caucasian-associated ancestry cluster.

The trim removed 1 base at V and 5 bases at J, leaving 8 bases unmatched. The CDR3 runs 16 residues. Per the germline V gene, CDR1 is LNHDA and CDR2 is SQIVND (reference sequence). This chain connects TRBV19 to TRBJ2-7; 10 bases are a match to TRBD1. This TCR derives from a man in his forties in good health and CMV-seropositive. The sequencing input was PBMCs. In DNA form, the CDR3 reads TGTGCCAGTAGTATAGCGGTAGGGACAGGGGCCAACGAGCAGTACTTC. Translating it yields CASSIAVGTGANEQYF. Looking up the rest from reference TRBV19 and TRBJ2-7 gives the full variable domain: DGGITQSPKYLFRKEGQNVTLSCEQNLNHDAMYWYRQDPGQGLRLIYYSQIVNDFQKGDIAEGYSVSREKKESFPLTVTSAQKNPTAFYLCASSIAVGTGANEQYFGPGTRLTVT.